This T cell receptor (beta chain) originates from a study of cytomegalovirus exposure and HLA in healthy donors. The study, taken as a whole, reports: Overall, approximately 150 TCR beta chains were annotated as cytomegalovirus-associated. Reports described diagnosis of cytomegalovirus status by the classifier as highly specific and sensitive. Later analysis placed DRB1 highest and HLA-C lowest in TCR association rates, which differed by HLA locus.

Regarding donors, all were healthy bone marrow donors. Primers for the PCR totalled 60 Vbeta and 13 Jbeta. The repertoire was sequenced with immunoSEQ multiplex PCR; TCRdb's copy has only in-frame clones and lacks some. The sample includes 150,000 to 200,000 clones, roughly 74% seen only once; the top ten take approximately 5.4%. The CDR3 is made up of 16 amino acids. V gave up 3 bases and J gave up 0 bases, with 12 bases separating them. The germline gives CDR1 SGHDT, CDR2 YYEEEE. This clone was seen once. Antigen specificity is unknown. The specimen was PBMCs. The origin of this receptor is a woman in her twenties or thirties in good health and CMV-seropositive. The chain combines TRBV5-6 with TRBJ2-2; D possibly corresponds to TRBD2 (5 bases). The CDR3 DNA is TGTGCCAGCAGCTATCATTTCGGGACGAACACCGGGGAGCTGTTTTTT. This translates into CASSYHFGTNTGELFF. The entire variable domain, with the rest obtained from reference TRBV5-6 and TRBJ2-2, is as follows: DAGVTQSPTHLIKTRGQQVTLRCSPKSGHDTVSWYQQALGQGPQFIFQYYEEEERQRGNFPDRFSGHQFPNYSSELNVNALLLGDSALYLCASSYHFGTNTGELFFGEGSRLTVL.